This T cell receptor beta chain came from a study of human T cells and chemical hapten exposure. General observations from the study: DPC sensitization left the count of TCRs above 1 in 1000 unchanged. Against controls, expanded TCRs gave rise to significantly more large CDR3 similarity clusters.

In this sample, this clonotype turned up many times. What it recognizes is unknown. The sample's time point: patch test 1, 2 weeks after DPC sensitization. This sample's treatment: therapeutic diphenylcyclopropenone sensitization with weekly scalp DPC. Between the trimmed V and J ends, which lost 6 bases and 1 base, there was a span of 12 bases. The CDR3 consists of 14 residues. Germline CDR1 reads ENHRY; CDR2 reads SYGVKD. One entry per CDR3 protein, called by TCRdb with MiXCR from the RACE reads. In the table there are 75,000 to 100,000 distinct CDR3 sequences, 12% of which are singletons. V usage is TRBV10-3 and J usage is TRBJ1-1; maybe TRBD1 (6 bases). The sequencing used whole blood, collected in connection with sensitization to the hapten diphenylcyclopropenone (DPC). The receptor was isolated from a woman in her sixties with alopecia areata. Some clones in this sample may be carry-over from other donors' samples. The CDR3 loop is CAIRGATANTEAFF. The CDR3 DNA reads TGTGCCATCAGGGGGGCGACAGCGAACACTGAAGCTTTCTTT.